What follows are 18 T cell receptor beta chains derived from one specimen sequenced in a study of blood T cell repertoires in COVID-19. Sequencing was performed with immunoSEQ multiplex PCR; in TCRdb, only in-frame clones are kept and a portion is missing. The data contain a few hundred thousand clones, about 88% of them singletons. The sequenced sample consisted of peripheral blood. Receptors originate from a man aged 18 to 29 with active or convalescent COVID-19.

J is TRBJ1-5 and V is TRBV24-1, with unresolved D. Germline V gene sequence: CDR1 KGHDR, CDR2 SFDVKD. V was cut by 3 bases and J by 2 bases, with 7 bases left in between. This CDR3 is 14 amino acids long. CDR3 sequence reads: CATSDPRGNQPQHF. CDR3 coding DNA: TGTGCCACCAGTGATCCACGGGGCAATCAGCCCCAGCATTTT.

The chain couples TRBV7-2 to TRBJ1-4; the D gene is possibly TRBD1 (6 bases). CDR1 is SGHTA and CDR2 is FQGNSA in the germline V gene. The CDR3 runs 16 residues. V was trimmed by 5 bases and J by 0 bases, leaving 13 bases between them. The CDR3 nucleotides read TGTGCCAGCAGCCTTAACTACAGGGCAACTAATGAAAAACTGTTTTTT. Translated: CASSLNYRATNEKLFF.

This chain uses TRBV5-4 with TRBJ2-1; D perhaps matches TRBD2 (6 bases). In germline, CDR1 is SGHNT, CDR2 YYREEE (reference sequence). Trimming took off 0 bases at V and 7 bases at J, with 14 bases between the two ends. The CDR3 is made up of 15 amino acids. The CDR3 protein is CASSLAPGVVNEQFF. The CDR3, as DNA: TGTGCCAGCAGCTTGGCTCCGGGGGTAGTGAATGAGCAGTTCTTC.

This sequence joins TRBV25-1 and TRBJ1-2; D not certain. This CDR3 comprises 14 residues. V lost 3 bases and J 0 bases, leaving 8 bases between the germline ends. Germline CDR1 is MGHDK and CDR2 is SYGVNS. The DNA of the CDR3 is TGTGCCAGCAGTGAGTACGGGTCTAACTATGGCTACACCTTC. Protein: CASSEYGSNYGYTF.

This clone showed up just once. The V and J genes are TRBV18 and TRBJ2-1, with D tentatively TRBD2 (6 bases). With 2 bases removed from V and 3 bases from J, the gap between germline ends came to 14 bases. This CDR3 has 16 residues. CDR1 is KGHSH, CDR2 LQKENI, per germline. DNA of the CDR3: TGTGCCAGCTCACCAGACGGGGCGGGGAGCTACAATGAGCAGTTCTTC. Translating it yields CASSPDGAGSYNEQFF.

This clone came up a few times. This CDR3 reads CASSRLATDTQYF. CDR3 in DNA: TGTGCCAGCAGCCGATTGGCAACAGATACGCAGTATTTT. The chain has TRBV11-3 and TRBJ2-3, with D uncertain. CDR1 is SGHNT and CDR2 is YENEEA in the germline V gene. CDR3 size: 13 residues. Trimming removed 5 bases from V and 3 bases from J, with 9 bases in between. Complete variable domain (other parts from reference TRBV11-3 and TRBJ2-3): EAGVVQSPRYKIIEKKQPVAFWCNPISGHNTLYWYLQNLGQGPELLIRYENEEAVDDSQLPKDRFSAERLKGVDSTLKIQPAELGDSAVYLCASSRLATDTQYFGPGTRLTVL.

The chain links TRBV28 to TRBJ1-2; D remains ambiguous. The CDR3 spans 13 residues. In germline, CDR1 is MDHEN, CDR2 SYDVKM. V gave up 7 bases and J gave up 8 bases, with 17 bases separating them. CDR3 nucleotides: TGTGCCAGCATAACTCAGAGGAGCGGGGGCTACACCTTC. Protein: CASITQRSGGYTF.

This chain joins TRBV7-2 and TRBJ2-5, with a possible D match to TRBD2 (6 bases). The CDR3 covers 13 residues. Germline V CDR1 and CDR2: SGHTA, FQGNSA. The germline V and J ends were trimmed by 0 bases and 4 bases, with 6 bases remaining between them. CDR3 sequence reads: CASSLAGGETQYF. DNA of the CDR3: TGTGCCAGCAGCTTAGCGGGAGGAGAGACCCAGTACTTC.

The chain joins TRBV6-6 to TRBJ2-7; TRBD1 agrees at 10 bases. The CDR3 is 13 amino acids. Trimming removed 5 bases from V and 6 bases from J; junction bases left unmatched: 4. CDR1 MNHNY and CDR2 SVGAGI come from the germline V gene (reference sequence). CDR3 nucleotide sequence: TGTGCCAGCAGTCCCCGGACAGGGGGCGAGCAGTACTTC. It yields the protein CASSPRTGGEQYF.

The rearrangement links TRBV15 to TRBJ2-3, with D perhaps matching TRBD2 (6 bases). The V gene lost 5 bases and the J gene lost 5 bases, with 17 bases spanning the gap. This CDR3 is built from 15 residues. Germline lookup yields CDR1 LNHNV and CDR2 YYDKDF (reference sequence). This CDR3 is CATSGANGRIDTQYF. CDR3 in DNA: TGTGCCACCAGCGGGGCGAACGGGAGAATAGATACGCAGTATTTT.

The rearrangement links TRBV7-2 to TRBJ2-5; 7 bases are shared with TRBD2. Germline values: CDR1 SGHTA, CDR2 FQGNSA. CDR3 length equals 15 residues. J lost 5 bases, V lost 1 base, and 7 bases had no gene match. CDR3 residues: CASSLVGGSTETQYF. CDR3 nucleotide sequence: TGTGCCAGCAGCTTAGTGGGGGGGTCCACGGAGACCCAGTACTTC. Drawing the rest from reference TRBV7-2 and TRBJ2-5, the complete variable domain is GAGVSQSPSNKVTEKGKDVELRCDPISGHTALYWYRQSLGQGLEFLIYFQGNSAPDKSGLPSDRFSAERTGGSVSTLTIQRTQQEDSAVYLCASSLVGGSTETQYFGPGTRLLVL.

J is TRBJ2-2 and V is TRBV5-1; D call uncertain. The CDR3 sequence is 14 residues long. The V gene's germline CDR1 is SGHRS and CDR2 YFSETQ. V was cut by 0 bases and J by 2 bases, with 5 bases left in between. CDR3 sequence: CASSLAPNTGELFF. CDR3 coding DNA: TGCGCCAGCAGCTTGGCCCCTAACACCGGGGAGCTGTTTTTT.

This clone was observed a handful of times. The chain combines TRBV4-2 with TRBJ1-5; D might be TRBD1 (6 bases). The V end was cut by 0 bases, the J end by 6 bases, with 9 bases between. This CDR3 region has 14 residues. The germline V gene has CDR1 LGHNA and CDR2 YNFKEQ. CDR3 in DNA: TGTGCCAGCAGCCAAGACAGGGGTCCTCAGCCCCAGCATTTT. This gives the protein CASSQDRGPQPQHF.

This chain joins TRBV30 and TRBJ2-1; D possibly corresponds to TRBD1 (5 bases). The V end lost 4 bases, the J end lost 6 bases, and 10 bases lay between the germline ends. There are 12 residues in the CDR3. CDR1 GTSNPN and CDR2 SVGIG come from the germline V gene (reference sequence). The chain's CDR3 is CAWTGSGNEQFF. The DNA of the CDR3 is TGTGCCTGGACAGGGTCGGGCAATGAGCAGTTCTTC.

This chain joins TRBV4-1 and TRBJ1-5; D gene unclear. V was pared by 3 bases and J by 5 bases, with 8 bases between. Germline CDR1 and CDR2: MGHRA and YSYEKL. The CDR3 has 13 residues. The CDR3 nucleotides read TGCGCCAGCAGCCATGGACTTGATCAGCCCCAGCATTTT. Protein sequence: CASSHGLDQPQHF.

V and J are TRBV19 and TRBJ2-1, with TRBD1 matching 8 bases. Per the germline V gene, CDR1 is LNHDA and CDR2 is SQIVND (reference sequence). The trim removed 7 bases at V and 3 bases at J, leaving 8 bases unmatched. The CDR3 covers 15 residues. The CDR3 DNA follows: TGTGCCAGTACAACGACAGGGGCGATCTACAATGAGCAGTTCTTC. It encodes CASTTTGAIYNEQFF.

V usage is TRBV11-2 and J usage is TRBJ2-5; 7 nucleotides match TRBD1. The CDR3 is 13 residues long. Germline-derived CDR1 and CDR2 are SGHAT and FQNNGV. V dropped 3 bases and J dropped 7; count of bases not matched to a gene: 5. The CDR3 loop is CASSLGTEGTQYF. CDR3 DNA: TGTGCCAGCAGCTTGGGGACAGAAGGGACCCAGTACTTC.

The chain has TRBV9 and TRBJ1-2; possible D gene TRBD1, 5 bases. The CDR3 extends over 15 amino acids. Germline loops: CDR1 SGDLS, CDR2 YYNGEE. V lost 0 bases and J lost 3, with 12 bases in between. Here the CDR3 reads CASSVVAGSDYGYTF. CDR3 nucleotide sequence: TGTGCCAGCAGCGTAGTTGCAGGGTCGGACTATGGCTACACCTTC.